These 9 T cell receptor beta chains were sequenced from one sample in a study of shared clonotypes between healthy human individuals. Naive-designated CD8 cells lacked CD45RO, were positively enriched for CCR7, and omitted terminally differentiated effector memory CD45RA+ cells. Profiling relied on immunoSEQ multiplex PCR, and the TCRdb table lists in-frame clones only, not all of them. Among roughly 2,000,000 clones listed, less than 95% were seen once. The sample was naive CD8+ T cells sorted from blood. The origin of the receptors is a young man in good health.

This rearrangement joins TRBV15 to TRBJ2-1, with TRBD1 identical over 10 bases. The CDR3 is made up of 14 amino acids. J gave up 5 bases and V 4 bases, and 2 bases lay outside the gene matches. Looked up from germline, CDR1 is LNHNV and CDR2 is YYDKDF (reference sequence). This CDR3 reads CATSTGTGDNEQFF. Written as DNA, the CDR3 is TGTGCCACCAGCACGGGGACAGGGGACAATGAGCAGTTCTTC.

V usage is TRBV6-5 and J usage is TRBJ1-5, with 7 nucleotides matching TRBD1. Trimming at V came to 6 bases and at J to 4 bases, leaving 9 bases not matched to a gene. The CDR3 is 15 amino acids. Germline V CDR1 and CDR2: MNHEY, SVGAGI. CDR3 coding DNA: TGTGCCAGCAGCCCTCATCAGGGGGGGAATCAGCCCCAGCATTTT. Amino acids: CASSPHQGGNQPQHF.

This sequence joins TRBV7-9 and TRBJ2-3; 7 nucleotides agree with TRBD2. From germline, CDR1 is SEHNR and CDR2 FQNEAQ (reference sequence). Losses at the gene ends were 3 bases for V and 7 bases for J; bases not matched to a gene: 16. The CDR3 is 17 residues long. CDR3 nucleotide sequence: TGTGCCAGCAGCTTGGGAGTAGCGGCGGGAGTCGGGAATACGCAGTATTTT. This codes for CASSLGVAAGVGNTQYF.

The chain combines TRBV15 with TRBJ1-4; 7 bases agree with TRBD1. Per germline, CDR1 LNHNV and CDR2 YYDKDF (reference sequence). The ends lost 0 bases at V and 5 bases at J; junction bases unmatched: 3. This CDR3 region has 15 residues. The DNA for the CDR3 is TGTGCCACCAGCAGAGATGGGACAGTCAATGAAAAACTGTTTTTT. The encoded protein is CATSRDGTVNEKLFF.

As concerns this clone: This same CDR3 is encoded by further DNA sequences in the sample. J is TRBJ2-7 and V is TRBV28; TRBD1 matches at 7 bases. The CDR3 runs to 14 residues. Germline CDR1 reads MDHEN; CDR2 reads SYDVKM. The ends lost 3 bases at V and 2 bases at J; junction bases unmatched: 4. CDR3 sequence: CASSLVGGTYEQYF. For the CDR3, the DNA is TGTGCCAGCAGTTTGGTAGGGGGCACCTACGAGCAGTACTTC.

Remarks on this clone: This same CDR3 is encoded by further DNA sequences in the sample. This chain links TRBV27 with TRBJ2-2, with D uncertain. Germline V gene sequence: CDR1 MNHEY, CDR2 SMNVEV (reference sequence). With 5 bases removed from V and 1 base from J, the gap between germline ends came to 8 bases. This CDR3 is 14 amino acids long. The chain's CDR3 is CASSPGQNTGELFF. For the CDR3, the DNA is TGTGCCAGCAGTCCCGGGCAGAACACCGGGGAGCTGTTTTTT.

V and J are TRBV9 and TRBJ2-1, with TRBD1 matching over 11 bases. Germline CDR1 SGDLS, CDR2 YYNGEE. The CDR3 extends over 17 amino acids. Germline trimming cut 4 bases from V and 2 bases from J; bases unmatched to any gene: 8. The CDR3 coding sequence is TGTGCCAGCAGCCAGAATCCGGGACAGGGGGCCTACAATGAGCAGTTCTTC. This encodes CASSQNPGQGAYNEQFF.

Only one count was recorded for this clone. The CDR3 DNA sequence: TGTGCCAGCAGCGTAGGACTAGGGGAATCCTACAATGAGCAGTTCTTC. This gives the protein CASSVGLGESYNEQFF. V is TRBV9 and J is TRBJ2-1; TRBD2 is a possible D gene (6 bases). The V gene lost 0 bases and the J gene lost 1 base, with 11 bases spanning the gap. Germline-derived CDR1 and CDR2 are SGDLS and YYNGEE. The CDR3 is made up of 16 amino acids.

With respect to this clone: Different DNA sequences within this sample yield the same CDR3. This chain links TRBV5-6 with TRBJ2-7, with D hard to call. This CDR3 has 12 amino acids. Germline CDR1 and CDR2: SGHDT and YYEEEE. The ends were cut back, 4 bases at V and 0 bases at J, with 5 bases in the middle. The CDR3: CASSGSSYEQYF. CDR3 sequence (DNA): TGTGCCAGCAGCGGAAGCTCCTACGAGCAGTACTTC.